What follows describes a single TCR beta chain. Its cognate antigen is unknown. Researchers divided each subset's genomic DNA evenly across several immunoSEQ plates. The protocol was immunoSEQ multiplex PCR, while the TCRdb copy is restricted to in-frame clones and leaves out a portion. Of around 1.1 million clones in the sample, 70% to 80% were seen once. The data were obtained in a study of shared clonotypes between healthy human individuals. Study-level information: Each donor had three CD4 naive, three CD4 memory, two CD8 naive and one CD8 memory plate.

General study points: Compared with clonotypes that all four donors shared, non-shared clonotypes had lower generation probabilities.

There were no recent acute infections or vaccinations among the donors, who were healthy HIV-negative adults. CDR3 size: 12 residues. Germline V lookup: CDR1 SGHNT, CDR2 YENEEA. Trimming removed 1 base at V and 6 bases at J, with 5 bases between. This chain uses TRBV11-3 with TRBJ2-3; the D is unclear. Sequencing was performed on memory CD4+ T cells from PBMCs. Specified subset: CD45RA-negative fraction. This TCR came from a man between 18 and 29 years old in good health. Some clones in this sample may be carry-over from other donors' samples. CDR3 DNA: TGTGCCAGCAGCTTAGGGGTGGATACGCAGTATTTT. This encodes CASSLGVDTQYF.